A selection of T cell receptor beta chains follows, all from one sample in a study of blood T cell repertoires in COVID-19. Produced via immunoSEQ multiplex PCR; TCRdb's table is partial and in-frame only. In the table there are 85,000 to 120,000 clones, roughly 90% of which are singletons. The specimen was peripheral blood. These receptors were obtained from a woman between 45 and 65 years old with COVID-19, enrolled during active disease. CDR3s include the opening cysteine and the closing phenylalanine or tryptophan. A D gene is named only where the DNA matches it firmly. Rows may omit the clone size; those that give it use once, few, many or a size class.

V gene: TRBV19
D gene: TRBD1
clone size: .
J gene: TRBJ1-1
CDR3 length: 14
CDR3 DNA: TGTGCCAGTAGGGGGACAGGGGCACCCACTGAAGCTTTCTTT
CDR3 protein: CASRGTGAPTEAFF

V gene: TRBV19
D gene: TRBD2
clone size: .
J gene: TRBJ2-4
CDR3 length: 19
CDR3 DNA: TGTGCCAGTAGGGCGGGGGGATCTTCCCCGTCCCTAGCCAAAAACATTCAGTACTTC
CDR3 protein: CASRAGGSSPSLAKNIQYF

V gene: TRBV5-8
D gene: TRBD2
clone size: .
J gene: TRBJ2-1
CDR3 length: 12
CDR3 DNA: TGTGCCAGCAGCCCGACTAGCTTTGAGCAGTTCTTC
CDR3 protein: CASSPTSFEQFF

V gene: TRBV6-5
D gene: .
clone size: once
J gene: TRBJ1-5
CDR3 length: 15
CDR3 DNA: TGTGCCAGCCTTGAGGGATCTCTCCTCAATCAGCCCCAGCATTTT
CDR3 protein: CASLEGSLLNQPQHF

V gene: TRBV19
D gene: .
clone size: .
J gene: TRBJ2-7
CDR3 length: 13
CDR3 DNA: TGTGCCAGTAGTACGGTAGCGAGTTACGAGCAGTACTTC
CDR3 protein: CASSTVASYEQYF

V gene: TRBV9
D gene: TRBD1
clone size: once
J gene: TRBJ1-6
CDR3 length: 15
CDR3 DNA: TGTGCCAGCAGTCAACGGACAGGGGAAAATTCACCCCTCCACTTT
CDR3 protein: CASSQRTGENSPLHF

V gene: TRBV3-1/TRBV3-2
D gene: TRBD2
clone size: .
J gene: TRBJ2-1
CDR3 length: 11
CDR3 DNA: TGTGCCAGCAGCCGGGGACTAGCGGTGTTCTTC
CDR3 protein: CASSRGLAVFF

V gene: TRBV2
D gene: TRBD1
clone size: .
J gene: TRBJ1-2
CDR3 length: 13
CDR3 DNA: TGTGCCAGCAGGAGGGACAGTAACTATGGCTACACCTTC
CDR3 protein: CASRRDSNYGYTF

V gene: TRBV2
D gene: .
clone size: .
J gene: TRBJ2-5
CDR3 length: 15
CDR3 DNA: TGTGCCATACGCGGCGGGGCGAAGGGTAAAGAGACCCAGTACTTC
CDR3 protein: CAIRGGAKGKETQYF

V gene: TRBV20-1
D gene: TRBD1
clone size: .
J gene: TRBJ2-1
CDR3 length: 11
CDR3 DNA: TGCAGTGCTGGACAGGGGAATGAGCAGTTCTTC
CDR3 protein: CSAGQGNEQFF

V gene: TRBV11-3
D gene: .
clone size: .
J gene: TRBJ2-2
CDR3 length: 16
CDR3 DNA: TGTGCCAGCAGCTTAGTGGGACATTTGAACACCGGGGAGCTGTTTTTT
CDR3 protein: CASSLVGHLNTGELFF

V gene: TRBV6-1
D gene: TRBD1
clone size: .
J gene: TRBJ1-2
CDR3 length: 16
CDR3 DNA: TGTGCCAGCAGTGAAGGAGACAGGGGGGCTAACTATGGCTACACCTTC
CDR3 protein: CASSEGDRGANYGYTF

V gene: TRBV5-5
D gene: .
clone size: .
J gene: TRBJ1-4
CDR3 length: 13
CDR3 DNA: TGTGCCAGCAGCTCCGGACAGAGTGAAAAACTGTTTTTT
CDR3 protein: CASSSGQSEKLFF

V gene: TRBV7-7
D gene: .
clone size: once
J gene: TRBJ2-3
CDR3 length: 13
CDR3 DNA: TGTGCCAGCAGCTTAAATTCGGGGGATACGCAGTATTTT
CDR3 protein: CASSLNSGDTQYF

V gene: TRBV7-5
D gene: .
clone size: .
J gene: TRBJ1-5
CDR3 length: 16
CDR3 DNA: TGTGCCAGAAGCTTAGCGCGGTTCAGGGGTAATCAGCCCCAGCATTTT
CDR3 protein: CARSLARFRGNQPQHF

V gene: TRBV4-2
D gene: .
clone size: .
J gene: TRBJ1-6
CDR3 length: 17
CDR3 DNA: TGTGCCAGCAGCTACGGCGGGGGGGCCGCCTATAATTCACCCCTCCACTTT
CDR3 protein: CASSYGGGAAYNSPLHF

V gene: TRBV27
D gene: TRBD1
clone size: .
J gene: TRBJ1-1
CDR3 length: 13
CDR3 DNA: TGTGCCAGCAGTTTATTTAGGGGGCTGGGTGCTTTCTTT
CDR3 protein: CASSLFRGLGAFF

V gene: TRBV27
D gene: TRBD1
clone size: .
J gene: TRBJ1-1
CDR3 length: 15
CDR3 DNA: TGTGCCAGCAGTTTCACCGGGACAGGGGCCACTGAAGCTTTCTTT
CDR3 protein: CASSFTGTGATEAFF

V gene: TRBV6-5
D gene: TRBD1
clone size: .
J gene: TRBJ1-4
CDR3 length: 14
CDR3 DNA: TGTGCCAGCACTTGGGACAGGGCTAATGAAAAACTGTTTTTT
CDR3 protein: CASTWDRANEKLFF

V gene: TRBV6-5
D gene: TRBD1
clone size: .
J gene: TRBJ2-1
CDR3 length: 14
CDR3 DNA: TGTGCCAGCAGGGGGACAGGGTCTAAAGATGAGCAGTTCTTC
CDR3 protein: CASRGTGSKDEQFF

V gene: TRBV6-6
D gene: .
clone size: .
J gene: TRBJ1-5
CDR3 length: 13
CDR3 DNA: TGTGCCAGCAGATATTCCAGCAATCAGCCCCAGCATTTT
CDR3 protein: CASRYSSNQPQHF

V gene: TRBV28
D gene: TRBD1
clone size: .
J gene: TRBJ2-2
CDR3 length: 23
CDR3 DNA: TGTGCCAGCAGTTTAAGGGGACAGGGCTCCACAAACCTTCGGAAAAGTTTAGCCGGGGAGCTGTTTTTT
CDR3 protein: CASSLRGQGSTNLRKSLAGELFF

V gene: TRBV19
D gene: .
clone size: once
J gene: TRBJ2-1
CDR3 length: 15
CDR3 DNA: TGTGCCAGTAGCCACGGGTCTTCCACCTACAATGAGCAGTTCTTC
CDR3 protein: CASSHGSSTYNEQFF

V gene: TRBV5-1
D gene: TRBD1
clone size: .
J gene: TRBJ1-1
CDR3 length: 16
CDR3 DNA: TGCGCCAGCAGCCGACGAGGGACAGGGGGCATCACTGAAGCTTTCTTT
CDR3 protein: CASSRRGTGGITEAFF

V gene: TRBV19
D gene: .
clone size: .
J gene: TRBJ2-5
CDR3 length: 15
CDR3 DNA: TGTGCCAGTAGTCCCCTGGCGGGGAGTCAAGAGACCCAGTACTTC
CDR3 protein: CASSPLAGSQETQYF

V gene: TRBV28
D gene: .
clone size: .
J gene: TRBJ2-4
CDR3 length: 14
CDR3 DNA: TGTGCCAGCAGCCCTCCAGGGGCCAAAAACATTCAGTACTTC
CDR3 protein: CASSPPGAKNIQYF

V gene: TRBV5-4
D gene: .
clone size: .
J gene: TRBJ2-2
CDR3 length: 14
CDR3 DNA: TGTGCCAGCAGTTCGGACTGGAACACCGGGGAGCTGTTTTTT
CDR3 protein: CASSSDWNTGELFF

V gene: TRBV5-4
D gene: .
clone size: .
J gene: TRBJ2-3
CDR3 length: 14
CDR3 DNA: TGTGCCAGCAGTTCAACAGGTGGCACAGATACGCAGTATTTT
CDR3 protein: CASSSTGGTDTQYF

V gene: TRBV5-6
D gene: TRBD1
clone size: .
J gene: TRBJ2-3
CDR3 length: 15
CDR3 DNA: TGTGCCAGCAGCCTCAGGACAGGCTACACAGATACGCAGTATTTT
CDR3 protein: CASSLRTGYTDTQYF

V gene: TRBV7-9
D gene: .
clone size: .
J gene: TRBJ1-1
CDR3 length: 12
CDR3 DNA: TGTGCCAGCAGCCGGGAAGGCACTGAAGCTTTCTTT
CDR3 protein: CASSREGTEAFF

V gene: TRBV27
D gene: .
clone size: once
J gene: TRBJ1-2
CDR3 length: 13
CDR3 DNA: TGTGCCAGCAGTTTATCGGGGCACAATGGCTACACCTTC
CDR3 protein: CASSLSGHNGYTF

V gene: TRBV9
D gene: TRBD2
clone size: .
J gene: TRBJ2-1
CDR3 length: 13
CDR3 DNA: TGTGCCAGCGGACTAGCGGGGGGGTATGAGCAGTTCTTC
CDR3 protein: CASGLAGGYEQFF

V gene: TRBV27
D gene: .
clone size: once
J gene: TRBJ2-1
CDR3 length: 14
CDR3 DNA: TGTGCCAGCAGTTTACCCGGTCCCTACAATGAGCAGTTCTTC
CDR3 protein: CASSLPGPYNEQFF

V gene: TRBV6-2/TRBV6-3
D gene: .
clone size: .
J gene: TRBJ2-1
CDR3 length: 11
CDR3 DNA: TGTGCCAGCAGTTACGCAGGTGAGCAGTTCTTC
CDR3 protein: CASSYAGEQFF

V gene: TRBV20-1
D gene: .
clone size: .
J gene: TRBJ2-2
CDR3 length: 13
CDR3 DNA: TGCAGTGCTAGTGACCGAGGAGCCGGGGAGCTGTTTTTT
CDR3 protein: CSASDRGAGELFF

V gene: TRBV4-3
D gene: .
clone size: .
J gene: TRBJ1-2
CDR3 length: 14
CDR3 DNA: TGCGCCAGCAGCCAAGGACTTCCTAACTATGGCTACACCTTC
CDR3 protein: CASSQGLPNYGYTF

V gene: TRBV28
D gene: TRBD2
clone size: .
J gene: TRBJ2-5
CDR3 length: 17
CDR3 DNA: TGTGCCAGCAGTTTAAGGCCACAACTAGCGGGCCAAGAGACCCAGTACTTC
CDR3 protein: CASSLRPQLAGQETQYF

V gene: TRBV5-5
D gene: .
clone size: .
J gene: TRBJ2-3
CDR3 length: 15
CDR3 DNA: TGTGCCAGCAGCTTTCGTTTGTCGCAGTCGAATACGCAGTATTTT
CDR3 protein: CASSFRLSQSNTQYF

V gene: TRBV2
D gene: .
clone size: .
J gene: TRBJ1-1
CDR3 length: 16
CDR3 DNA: TGTGCCAGCAGTGAATTGGGGGGGCGGCCGAACACTGAAGCTTTCTTT
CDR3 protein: CASSELGGRPNTEAFF

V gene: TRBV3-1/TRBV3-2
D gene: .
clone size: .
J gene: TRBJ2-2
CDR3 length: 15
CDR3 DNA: TGTGCCAGCAGCCAAGATCGGGGGAATACCGGGGAGCTGTTTTTT
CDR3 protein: CASSQDRGNTGELFF

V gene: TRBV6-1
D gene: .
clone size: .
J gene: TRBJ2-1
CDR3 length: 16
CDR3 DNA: TGTGCCAGCAGTGATCTCTCGGGATCGTCCTACAATGAGCAGTTCTTC
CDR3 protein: CASSDLSGSSYNEQFF

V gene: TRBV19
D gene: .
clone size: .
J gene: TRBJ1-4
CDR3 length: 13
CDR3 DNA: TGTGCCACCCGTGGGCAGGGCGGCGAAAAACTGTTTTTT
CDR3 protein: CATRGQGGEKLFF

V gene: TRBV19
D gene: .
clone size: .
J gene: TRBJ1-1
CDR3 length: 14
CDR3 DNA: TGTGCCAGTAAATCGCGGGGGGGGAACACTGAAGCTTTCTTT
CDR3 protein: CASKSRGGNTEAFF

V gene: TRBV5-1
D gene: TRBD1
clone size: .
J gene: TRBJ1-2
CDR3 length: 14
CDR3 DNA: TGCGCCAGCAGCGTTTCGGGACAGGGATTTGGCTACACCTTC
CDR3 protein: CASSVSGQGFGYTF

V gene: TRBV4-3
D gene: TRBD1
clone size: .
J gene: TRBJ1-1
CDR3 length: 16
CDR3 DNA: TGCGCCAGCAGCCAAGGGACAGGGGGCGCCGACACTGAAGCTTTCTTT
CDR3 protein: CASSQGTGGADTEAFF

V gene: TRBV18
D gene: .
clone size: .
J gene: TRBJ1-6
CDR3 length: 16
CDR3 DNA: TGTGCCAGCTCACCACGGCCATTGGCTCGCAATTCACCCCTCCACTTT
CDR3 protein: CASSPRPLARNSPLHF

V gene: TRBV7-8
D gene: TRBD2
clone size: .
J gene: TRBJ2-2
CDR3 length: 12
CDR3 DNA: TGTGCCAGCAGCTCCCTGGGGGGGTGGCTGTTTTTT
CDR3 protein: CASSSLGGWLFF

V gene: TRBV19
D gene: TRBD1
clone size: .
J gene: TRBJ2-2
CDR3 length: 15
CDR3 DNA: TGTGCCAGTAACGACAGGGGGCCGGGCACCGGGGAGCTGTTTTTT
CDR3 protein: CASNDRGPGTGELFF

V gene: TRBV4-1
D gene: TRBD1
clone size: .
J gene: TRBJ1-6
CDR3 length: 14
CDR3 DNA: TGCGCCAGCAGCCAGGGGACAGGGTATTCACCCCTCCACTTT
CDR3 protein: CASSQGTGYSPLHF